Listed below are T cell receptor beta chains from one sample, sequenced in a study of cytomegalovirus exposure and HLA in healthy donors. TCRdb's copy holds only in-frame clones and misses some; the assay was immunoSEQ multiplex PCR. The sample lists 150,000 to 180,000 clones; about 68% were seen once. Sequencing was carried out using PBMCs. The receptors come from a man younger than 40 in good health and CMV-seronegative. Each CDR3 is given with its conserved first and last residue. The D gene is left open where the match is weak. Clone size is not always given. Where it is, it says once, few, many or a class for expanded clones.

j_call | v_call | d_call | cdr3_length | clone_size | cdr3_aa | cdr3_nt
TRBJ2-5 | TRBV11-2 | NA | 14 | NA | CASSPLSFGETQYF | TGTGCCAGCAGCCCCTTGTCCTTCGGAGAGACCCAGTACTTC
TRBJ1-1 | TRBV28 | TRBD1 | 13 | NA | CASGGTGGTEAFF | TGTGCCAGCGGGGGGACAGGCGGGACTGAAGCTTTCTTT
TRBJ1-5 | TRBV7-6 | NA | 13 | NA | CASSLADNQPQHF | TGTGCCAGCAGCTTGGCAGACAATCAGCCCCAGCATTTT
TRBJ2-1 | TRBV5-1 | NA | 14 | NA | CASSFGDSYNEQFF | TGCGCCAGCAGCTTCGGTGACTCCTACAATGAGCAGTTCTTC
TRBJ1-2 | TRBV6-5 | TRBD1 | 14 | NA | CASSYGGTGDGYTF | TGTGCCAGCAGTTACGGAGGGACAGGGGATGGCTACACCTTC
TRBJ1-4 | TRBV29-1 | TRBD1 | 12 | NA | CSVYTGQGILFF | TGCAGCGTCTATACGGGACAGGGGATACTGTTTTTT
TRBJ2-7 | TRBV5-4 | NA | 13 | NA | CASSYNRQYEQYF | TGTGCCAGCAGCTATAACCGACAGTACGAGCAGTACTTC
TRBJ2-7 | TRBV6-1 | NA | 14 | NA | CASSVSQVPYEQYF | TGTGCCAGCAGTGTAAGTCAGGTACCCTACGAGCAGTACTTC
TRBJ2-7 | TRBV4-1 | NA | 15 | NA | CASSQGRGAVYEQYF | TGCGCCAGCAGCCAGGGGAGGGGGGCCGTTTACGAGCAGTACTTC
TRBJ2-3 | TRBV7-2 | TRBD2 | 16 | NA | CASSLELAGGSDTQYF | TGTGCCAGCAGCTTAGAACTAGCGGGGGGATCAGATACGCAGTATTTT
TRBJ2-3 | TRBV6-5 | TRBD2 | 15 | NA | CASSYSSGGGDTQYF | TGTGCCAGCAGTTACAGTAGCGGGGGCGGGGATACGCAGTATTTT
TRBJ1-1 | TRBV2 | NA | 14 | NA | CASRSPEGDTEAFF | TGTGCCAGCAGGAGTCCCGAGGGAGACACTGAAGCTTTCTTT
TRBJ2-3 | TRBV6-1 | NA | 15 | few | CATSLKGGGPDTQYF | TGTGCCACCTCCCTGAAGGGGGGGGGTCCAGATACGCAGTATTTT
TRBJ2-1 | TRBV18 | TRBD2 | 17 | NA | CASSPTLRAGVINEQFF | TGTGCCAGCTCACCCACTCTACGAGCGGGGGTCATCAATGAGCAGTTCTTC
TRBJ2-3 | TRBV19 | NA | 13 | NA | CASRDSSTDTQYF | TGTGCCAGTAGGGACAGTAGCACAGATACGCAGTATTTT
TRBJ2-5 | TRBV7-2 | NA | 13 | NA | CASSFPYQETQYF | TGTGCCAGCAGCTTTCCGTACCAAGAGACCCAGTACTTC
TRBJ2-1 | TRBV5-6 | TRBD1 | 13 | NA | CASSFTGGNEQFF | TGTGCCAGCAGCTTTACAGGGGGCAATGAGCAGTTCTTC
TRBJ2-1 | TRBV7-2 | NA | 14 | NA | CASSLEYSYNEQFF | TGTGCCAGCAGCTTAGAATACTCCTACAATGAGCAGTTCTTC
TRBJ2-3 | TRBV7-9 | NA | 12 | few | CASSPGTDTQYF | TGTGCCAGCAGCCCCGGGACAGATACGCAGTATTTT
TRBJ1-3 | TRBV15 | NA | 15 | NA | CATSRDRSRVDTIYF | TGTGCCACCAGCAGAGATAGAAGCAGGGTTGACACCATATATTTT
TRBJ1-6 | TRBV5-1 | NA | 13 | once | CASSSRDESPLHF | TGCGCCAGCAGCTCCAGGGATGAGTCACCCCTCCACTTT
TRBJ1-5 | TRBV7-2 | NA | 13 | NA | CASSPRRGQPQHF | TGTGCCAGCAGCCCTCGGAGGGGCCAGCCCCAGCATTTT
TRBJ2-2 | TRBV27 | TRBD2 | 15 | NA | CASSKAGGYTGELFF | TGTGCCAGCAGTAAAGCGGGGGGGTACACCGGGGAGCTGTTTTTT
TRBJ2-6 | TRBV7-2 | NA | 15 | NA | CASSLDYSGANVLTF | TGTGCCAGCAGCTTAGACTACTCCGGGGCCAACGTCCTGACTTTC
TRBJ1-1 | TRBV6-1 | TRBD1 | 16 | NA | CASSGEQGLGNTEAFF | TGTGCCAGCAGTGGAGAACAGGGGCTGGGGAACACTGAAGCTTTCTTT
TRBJ2-5 | TRBV5-1 | NA | 13 | NA | CASSPDSEETQYF | TGCGCCAGCAGCCCGGACTCTGAAGAGACCCAGTACTTC
TRBJ1-5 | TRBV19 | NA | 14 | few | CASSWLRGNQPQHF | TGTGCCAGTAGTTGGCTGAGGGGCAATCAGCCCCAGCATTTT
TRBJ2-5 | TRBV9 | NA | 14 | NA | CASSVRAYQETQYF | TGTGCCAGCAGCGTACGAGCGTACCAAGAGACCCAGTACTTC
TRBJ2-7 | TRBV13 | TRBD1 | 14 | NA | CASSSRDRDYEQYF | TGTGCCAGCAGCTCCCGGGACAGGGACTACGAGCAGTACTTC
TRBJ1-2 | TRBV14 | TRBD1 | 16 | NA | CASSQVRTGGNYGYTF | TGTGCCAGCAGCCAAGTCCGGACAGGGGGCAACTATGGCTACACCTTC
TRBJ2-3 | TRBV5-6 | TRBD1 | 14 | NA | CASSPGQGPDTQYF | TGTGCCAGCAGCCCGGGACAGGGGCCAGATACGCAGTATTTT